This T cell receptor (beta chain) is drawn from a study of human T cells and chemical hapten exposure. For the study at large: Throughout a study of 20 to 25 weeks, patients underwent weekly scalp administration of diphenylcyclopropenone doses. From small differences in pooled library volume came most of the variation in per-sample TCR yields.

CDR3 size: 11 residues. CDR1 is DFQATT, CDR2 SNEGSKA, per germline (reference sequence). Trimming at V came to 4 bases and at J to 7 bases, leaving 3 bases not matched to a gene. MiXCR, run by TCRdb on the RACE reads, gives a single entry per CDR3 protein. The data show roughly 380,000 distinct CDR3 sequences, with approximately 5% seen just once and around 2.3% held by the top ten. This clonotype was detected a few times. What it binds is not known. The time point denotes: patch test 1, 2 weeks after DPC sensitization. Treatment defined: therapeutic diphenylcyclopropenone sensitization with weekly scalp DPC. Points from the study as a whole: TCRs above 1 in 1000 frequency stayed constant with DPC sensitization.

The chain joins TRBV20-1 to TRBJ2-5, with 7 nucleotides matching TRBD1. Sequenced here: whole blood, sampled in connection with sensitization to the hapten diphenylcyclopropenone (DPC). The clonotype originates from a woman aged 45 to 65 with alopecia areata. Some clones in this sample may be carry-over from other donors' samples. CDR3 sequence: CSANRGATQYF. The CDR3 coding sequence is TGCAGTGCTAACAGGGGCGCGACCCAGTACTTC.